The rows below give T cell receptor beta chains drawn from one sample of a study of T cell clonotyping in hematopoietic cell transplantation. Using immunoSEQ multiplex PCR, the repertoire was profiled, and TCRdb retains in-frame clones only, with some absent. The sample contains about 19,000 clones, about 80% of which appear only once. The input for sequencing was peripheral blood mononuclear cells, taken before stem cell transplant. The receptors derive from a man aged 60 to 75 with acute myeloid leukemia. Some clones in this sample may be carry-over from other donors' samples. Both conserved end residues are part of each CDR3. The D gene is left open where the match is weak. Size values are once, few and many counts, or a class for expanded clones, and some rows have none.

d_call	clone_size	j_call	v_call	cdr3_aa	cdr3_nt
-	-	TRBJ2-7	TRBV7-2	CASSFSRARGYEQYF	TGTGCCAGCAGCTTCAGCCGGGCCCGGGGCTACGAGCAGTACTTC
-	-	TRBJ1-4	TRBV7-2	CASSRPAATNEKLFF	TGTGCCAGCAGCCGCCCCGCGGCAACTAATGAAAAACTGTTTTTT
TRBD2	-	TRBJ2-5	TRBV11-3	CASTRQRGQETQYF	TGTGCCAGCACCCGTCAGCGGGGGCAAGAGACCCAGTACTTC
TRBD2	-	TRBJ2-7	TRBV7-2	CASSPGAGGLYEQYF	TGTGCCAGCAGCCCGGGGGCGGGGGGGCTCTACGAGCAGTACTTC
TRBD1	-	TRBJ2-1	TRBV7-8	CASSLARQGKHNEQFF	TGTGCCAGCAGCTTAGCGAGACAGGGGAAGCACAATGAGCAGTTCTTC
TRBD1	-	TRBJ1-4	TRBV5-6	CASSLGYSGTGNEKLFF	TGTGCCAGCAGCTTGGGCTATTCCGGGACAGGGAATGAAAAACTGTTTTTT
TRBD2	few	TRBJ2-1	TRBV5-6	CASSIGGGTRYNEQFF	TGTGCCAGCAGCATCGGGGGTGGGACTAGATACAATGAGCAGTTCTTC
TRBD1	-	TRBJ1-1	TRBV7-6	CASSLVGTGASEAFF	TGTGCCAGCAGCTTAGTTGGGACAGGAGCGTCTGAAGCTTTCTTT
-	-	TRBJ2-7	TRBV5-1	CASSLGWDFGYEQYF	TGCGCCAGCAGCTTGGGGTGGGACTTCGGGTACGAGCAGTACTTC
-	once	TRBJ2-7	TRBV29-1	CSVDRGVNEQYF	TGCAGCGTTGACAGGGGGGTGAACGAGCAGTACTTC
TRBD1	-	TRBJ1-3	TRBV6-5	CASRPSGTAGNTIYF	TGTGCCAGCAGGCCATCCGGGACAGCTGGAAACACCATATATTTT
-	-	TRBJ2-1	TRBV5-1	CASSEDAGSYNEQFF	TGCGCCAGCAGCGAAGATGCGGGCTCCTACAATGAGCAGTTCTTC
-	-	TRBJ1-3	TRBV6-6	CASSRNPGVDGNTIYF	TGTGCCAGCAGTCGAAACCCAGGGGTAGATGGAAACACCATATATTTT
TRBD1	-	TRBJ1-1	TRBV29-1	CSVGDREAFF	TGCAGCGTTGGGGACAGGGAAGCTTTCTTT
-	-	TRBJ1-2	TRBV9	CASSVQGDYGYTF	TGTGCCAGCAGCGTGCAGGGCGACTATGGCTACACCTTC
TRBD2	-	TRBJ2-4	TRBV14	CASSPAGGPHKNIQYF	TGTGCCAGCAGCCCAGCGGGGGGGCCCCACAAAAACATTCAGTACTTC
TRBD1	-	TRBJ1-2	TRBV11-3	CASSPWTGPNYGYTF	TGTGCCAGCAGCCCGTGGACAGGTCCTAACTATGGCTACACCTTC
-	-	TRBJ1-5	TRBV2	CASSFTGDQPQHF	TGTGCCAGCAGCTTTACGGGGGATCAGCCCCAGCATTTT
-	-	TRBJ1-1	TRBV6-5	CASSYSNTMNTEAFF	TGTGCCAGCAGTTACTCGAACACCATGAACACTGAAGCTTTCTTT
-	-	TRBJ2-1	TRBV6-6	CASSRPRNEQFF	TGTGCCAGCAGCAGACCGCGCAATGAGCAGTTCTTC
TRBD2	-	TRBJ2-5	TRBV10-3	CAIRATSAPETQYF	TGTGCCATCAGAGCCACTAGCGCGCCAGAGACCCAGTACTTC
-	-	TRBJ1-2	TRBV6-5	CASSLRPGSYTF	TGTGCCAGCAGTTTACGACCGGGGAGCTACACCTTC
-	few	TRBJ1-1	TRBV2	CASSGAPGAGTEAFF	TGTGCCAGCAGTGGGGCTCCGGGGGCCGGCACTGAAGCTTTCTTT
TRBD1	medium-sized	TRBJ2-4	TRBV7-2	CASSKNTGGAGNIQYF	TGTGCCAGCAGCAAAAACACAGGGGGCGCCGGAAACATTCAGTACTTC
-	-	TRBJ2-1	TRBV7-2	CASSSGGANEQFF	TGTGCCAGCAGCTCCGGGGGCGCGAATGAGCAGTTCTTC
TRBD2	-	TRBJ2-7	TRBV19	CASNAGLLREQYF	TGTGCCAGTAACGCGGGACTACTACGTGAGCAGTACTTC
TRBD2	few	TRBJ2-7	TRBV10-3	CAMKPSGGADYEQYF	TGTGCCATGAAGCCCAGCGGGGGGGCGGACTACGAGCAGTACTTC
-	-	TRBJ1-1	TRBV30	CAWSTGTGESAEAFF	TGTGCCTGGAGTACCGGGACGGGAGAAAGCGCTGAAGCTTTCTTT
-	-	TRBJ2-3	TRBV7-9	CASSPKQGPHWADTQYF	TGTGCCAGCAGCCCCAAACAGGGACCCCACTGGGCAGATACGCAGTATTTT
-	-	TRBJ2-7	TRBV5-6	CASSLAALVEQYF	TGTGCCAGCAGCTTGGCCGCCCTTGTGGAGCAGTACTTC
TRBD2	-	TRBJ2-3	TRBV30	CAWSGVPASGGPTDHRYAVVTQYF	TGTGCCTGGAGTGGGGTCCCGGCTAGCGGGGGCCCTACTGACCACCGGTACGCGGTTGTTACGCAGTATTTT
-	once	TRBJ2-3	TRBV27	CASSLGGWDTQYF	TGTGCCAGCAGTTTGGGGGGTTGGGATACGCAGTATTTT
-	few	TRBJ2-2	TRBV7-2	CASSLDGQNTGELFF	TGTGCCAGCAGCTTAGACGGACAGAACACCGGGGAGCTGTTTTTT
TRBD2	-	TRBJ2-7	TRBV7-8	CASSPLFLAGARATYEQYF	TGTGCCAGCAGCCCCCTCTTCTTAGCGGGGGCCCGGGCTACTTACGAGCAGTACTTC
-	-	TRBJ2-3	TRBV19	CATLFRQGGGDTQYF	TGTGCCACCCTATTTAGACAGGGAGGAGGAGATACGCAGTATTTT
-	-	TRBJ2-2	TRBV7-2	CASSEPGVGELFF	TGTGCCAGCAGCGAACCGGGGGTGGGGGAGCTGTTTTTT
TRBD1	-	TRBJ2-7	TRBV5-1	CASSFKGAGYEQYF	TGCGCCAGCAGCTTTAAGGGGGCAGGCTACGAGCAGTACTTC
TRBD2	-	TRBJ2-1	TRBV7-9	CASSLEEGLAANFFNEQFF	TGTGCCAGCAGCTTAGAAGAGGGGCTAGCGGCCAATTTCTTCAATGAGCAGTTCTTC
TRBD1	-	TRBJ2-3	TRBV27	CASRQQGADRTDTQYF	TGTGCCAGCAGACAACAGGGGGCTGATAGGACAGATACGCAGTATTTT
-	-	TRBJ2-3	TRBV9	CASSVGGAGTDTQYF	TGTGCCAGCAGCGTTGGCGGGGCCGGCACAGATACGCAGTATTTT
-	-	TRBJ1-2	TRBV19	CASSESNYGYTF	TGTGCCAGTAGTGAAAGTAACTATGGCTACACCTTC
TRBD2	-	TRBJ2-7	TRBV9	CASSDSSGTSGGTYEQYF	TGTGCCAGCAGCGACAGCTCCGGGACTAGCGGGGGAACCTACGAGCAGTACTTC
-	-	TRBJ1-2	TRBV7-9	CASSLETAYGYTF	TGTGCCAGCAGCTTAGAGACGGCCTATGGCTACACCTTC
-	-	TRBJ2-7	TRBV29-1	CSVMLFGGGYEQYF	TGCAGCGTTATGCTCTTCGGGGGCGGTTACGAGCAGTACTTC
-	-	TRBJ2-3	TRBV11-2	CASSPNTDTQYF	TGTGCCAGCAGCCCTAACACAGATACGCAGTATTTT
-	-	TRBJ1-2	TRBV7-3	CASSSPGADYGYTF	TGTGCCAGCAGCTCCCCGGGGGCTGACTATGGCTACACCTTC
-	-	TRBJ1-4	TRBV5-4	CASSLGGTNEKLFF	TGTGCCAGCAGCCTCGGGGGAACTAATGAAAAACTGTTTTTT
TRBD1	-	TRBJ1-6	TRBV15	CATSRELGTGADSPLHF	TGTGCCACCAGCAGAGAGCTCGGGACAGGCGCTGATTCACCCCTCCACTTT
TRBD1	few	TRBJ2-7	TRBV28	CAASGTDPYEQYF	TGTGCCGCTTCCGGGACAGACCCTTACGAGCAGTACTTC
-	-	TRBJ1-6	TRBV6-6	CASGALGGSPLHF	TGTGCCAGCGGGGCCCTAGGGGGATCACCCCTCCACTTT
-	-	TRBJ2-7	TRBV27	CASSLYPASSYEQYF	TGTGCCAGCAGTTTATACCCAGCGAGCTCCTACGAGCAGTACTTC
-	-	TRBJ1-1	TRBV4-3	CASSPRSPSPLPEAFF	TGCGCCAGCAGCCCACGGAGTCCAAGCCCCCTCCCTGAAGCTTTCTTT
-	-	TRBJ1-3	TRBV7-8	CASSSPGPPTGNTIYF	TGTGCCAGCAGCTCCCCCGGCCCGCCGACTGGAAACACCATATATTTT
TRBD1	-	TRBJ2-7	TRBV27	CASGQTGTGYYEQYF	TGTGCCAGCGGACAGACCGGGACAGGGTACTACGAGCAGTACTTC
-	-	TRBJ1-1	TRBV29-1	CSVAQWENTEAFF	TGCAGCGTTGCACAATGGGAGAACACTGAAGCTTTCTTT
TRBD2	-	TRBJ2-1	TRBV10-2	CASIPRLAGVYEQFF	TGCGCCAGCATTCCCAGACTAGCGGGAGTATATGAGCAGTTCTTC
-	few	TRBJ1-2	TRBV6-5	CATRGGRAGGYTF	TGTGCTACCAGAGGAGGTCGAGCGGGGGGCTACACCTTC